These 17 T cell receptor beta chains were sequenced from one sample in a study of T-cell reconstitution after alpha-beta-depleted transplantation in children. TCRbeta library preparation incorporated unique molecular identifiers. MiXCR, applied by TCRdb to the PCR reads, yields one record per CDR3 protein. The data contain some 500,000 distinct CDR3 sequences, approximately 16% of them singletons. This material consisted of PBMCs from the stem cell graft donor, taken from the stem cell graft. The receptor source for this set is a human donor who donated a stem cell graft to a child with acute lymphoblastic leukemia.

The chain uses TRBV7-7 and TRBJ2-4; D not certain. CDR3 length: 17 residues. Between the trimmed V and J ends, which lost 1 base and 0 bases, there was a span of 13 bases. Germline V gives CDR1 SSHAT, CDR2 FNYEAQ (reference sequence). Written as DNA, the CDR3 is TGTGCCAGCAGCTTAGGAAGAAACATGATAGCCAAAAACATTCAGTACTTC. This encodes CASSLGRNMIAKNIQYF.

The V call is TRBV20-1, the J call TRBJ2-3; D gene uncertain. Germline-derived CDR1 and CDR2 are DFQATT and SNEGSKA (reference sequence). The V gene lost 0 bases and the J gene lost 2 bases, with 3 bases spanning the gap. The CDR3 is 12 amino acids. CDR3 residues: CSARDYTDTQYF. The CDR3 DNA sequence: TGCAGTGCTAGAGACTACACAGATACGCAGTATTTT.

This chain connects TRBV12-5 to TRBJ2-7; D remains unclear. The V end was cut by 2 bases, the J end by 0 bases, with 8 bases between. Germline V lookup: CDR1 LGHNT, CDR2 FRNRAP. The CDR3 loop spans 14 amino acids. The CDR3 sequence: CASGLPGYSYEQYF. The CDR3 region has the DNA TGTGCTAGTGGTTTGCCCGGTTACTCCTACGAGCAGTACTTC.

A single count supports this clonotype. This chain uses TRBV25-1 with TRBJ1-2, with 8 bases fitting TRBD1. V dropped 1 base and J dropped 4; count of bases not matched to a gene: 2. The CDR3 has 14 amino acids. CDR1 MGHDK and CDR2 SYGVNS come from the germline V gene. CDR3 region: CASSEWGTGYGYTF. The CDR3, as DNA: TGTGCCAGCAGTGAATGGGGGACAGGCTATGGCTACACCTTC.

The V gene is TRBV29-1, the J gene TRBJ2-1; a possible D gene is TRBD2 (6 bases). Germline-derived CDR1 and CDR2 are SQVTM and ANQGSEA. Trimming took off 3 bases at V and 6 bases at J, with 18 bases between the two ends. The CDR3 has 15 amino acids. CDR3 amino acids: CSVEIWELAFNEQFF. The CDR3 nucleotides read TGCAGCGTTGAGATATGGGAACTAGCTTTCAATGAGCAGTTCTTC.

This clonotype was observed at least ten times. V is TRBV7-2 and J is TRBJ1-1, with D unclear. CDR3 length: 16 amino acids. Germline V CDR1 and CDR2: SGHTA, FQGNSA. V was pared by 2 bases and J by 0 bases, with 13 bases between. CDR3 nucleotide sequence: TGTGCCAGCAGCTTATTTGCGGACCTGATGAACACTGAAGCTTTCTTT. It specifies CASSLFADLMNTEAFF.

The CDR3 loop is CASSGRSLSYEQYF. CDR3 DNA sequence: TGTGCCAGCAGTGGCCGATCCCTCTCCTACGAGCAGTACTTC. The J gene is TRBJ2-7, the V gene TRBV7-9; the D is unclear. The V end lost 6 bases, the J end lost 0 bases, and 12 bases lay between the germline ends. CDR1 and CDR2 (germline): SEHNR, FQNEAQ (reference sequence). The CDR3 totals 14 residues.

J is TRBJ2-7 and V is TRBV2; 10 bases line up with TRBD1. The germline V gene encodes CDR1 SNHLY and CDR2 FYNNEI. Losses at the gene ends were 10 bases for V and 4 bases for J; bases not matched to a gene: 7. This CDR3 spans 13 amino acids. CDR3 bases: TGTGCCACGAAAGGGACAGGGGTATACGAGCAGTACTTC. Its protein product is CATKGTGVYEQYF.

V and J are TRBV7-9 and TRBJ2-5; D is tentatively TRBD1 or TRBD2 (6 bases each). Germline values: CDR1 SEHNR, CDR2 FQNEAQ (reference sequence). The CDR3 is 13 amino acids. Trimming left V 9 bases short and J 5 bases short, with 16 bases between. CDR3 DNA sequence: TGTGCCAGTCGAAGGGGGGTCGAGGAGACCCAGTACTTC. This encodes CASRRGVEETQYF.

This clonotype was picked up a small number of times. The rearrangement uses TRBV7-9 and TRBJ1-1, with a possible D match to TRBD1 (5 bases). V was pared by 5 bases and J by 4 bases, with 23 bases between. The germline gives CDR1 SEHNR, CDR2 FQNEAQ (reference sequence). This CDR3 has 17 amino acids. CDR3 amino acids: CASSETRGVRGGTEAFF. The CDR3, as DNA: TGTGCCAGCAGCGAAACACGAGGGGTAAGGGGTGGCACTGAAGCTTTCTTT.

The chain combines TRBV5-1 with TRBJ2-1; 8 nucleotides line up with TRBD1. CDR3 length: 15 amino acids. Germline V gene sequence: CDR1 SGHRS, CDR2 YFSETQ. J gave up 8 bases and V 4 bases, and 11 bases lay outside the gene matches. The CDR3 nucleotides read TGCGCCAGCAGCCCCGGACAGGGAGGTACGGATGAGCAGTTCTTC. This gives the protein CASSPGQGGTDEQFF.

The gene calls are TRBV11-2 and TRBJ2-5; D possibly corresponds to TRBD2 (6 bases). The V gene's germline CDR1 is SGHAT and CDR2 FQNNGV. Trimming took off 5 bases at V and 7 bases at J, with 17 bases between the two ends. CDR3 size: 14 residues. In DNA, the CDR3 is TGTGCCAGCAGCCGAGCGGGTATGGCGAGGACCCAGTACTTC. Protein: CASSRAGMARTQYF.

This clonotype was seen ten or more times. This CDR3 reads CATSDLAGDIDTQYF. The CDR3 DNA is TGTGCCACCAGTGATTTAGCGGGAGACATAGATACGCAGTATTTT. V usage is TRBV24-1 and J usage is TRBJ2-3; 8 bases match TRBD2. V lost 1 base, J lost 5 bases, and 4 bases stayed unmatched. Germline V lookup: CDR1 KGHDR, CDR2 SFDVKD. The CDR3 length is 15 residues.

This clonotype was found a few times. The V gene is TRBV4-1, the J gene TRBJ2-7, with TRBD2 identical over 10 bases. After removal of 3 bases from V and 0 bases from J, the junction contained 8 bases not matched to a gene. From germline, CDR1 is MGHRA and CDR2 YSYEKL. This CDR3 region has 17 residues. The CDR3 DNA follows: TGCGCCAGCAGCCAGGGGGTAGCGGGAGGTGTCTCCTACGAGCAGTACTTC. Translating gives CASSQGVAGGVSYEQYF.

This clonotype has only a few counts. The J gene is TRBJ2-7, the V gene TRBV4-1; the D gene is possibly TRBD1 (6 bases). Per germline, CDR1 MGHRA and CDR2 YSYEKL. Trimming left V 4 bases short and J 0 bases short, with 13 bases between. The CDR3 runs to 15 residues. CDR3 DNA sequence: TGCGCCAGCAGCCGATCAGGGGAGAGCTCCTACGAGCAGTACTTC. It encodes CASSRSGESSYEQYF.

The chain recombines TRBV19 with TRBJ1-5; no reliable D call. The CDR3 runs to 15 residues. The germline gives CDR1 LNHDA, CDR2 SQIVND (reference sequence). V was shortened by 1 base and J by 4 bases, with 11 bases between the two germline ends. The CDR3 loop reads CASSIGIAPNQPQHF. In DNA, the CDR3 is TGTGCCAGTAGTATAGGCATAGCCCCTAATCAGCCCCAGCATTTT.

This chain joins TRBV25-1 and TRBJ2-5; 7 bases map to TRBD1. V dropped 2 bases and J dropped 2; count of bases not matched to a gene: 5. Germline assignment: CDR1 MGHDK and CDR2 SYGVNS. CDR3 length equals 15 residues. This chain's CDR3 is CASSERGQRQETQYF. In DNA, the CDR3 is TGTGCCAGCAGTGAAAGGGGGCAACGGCAAGAGACCCAGTACTTC.